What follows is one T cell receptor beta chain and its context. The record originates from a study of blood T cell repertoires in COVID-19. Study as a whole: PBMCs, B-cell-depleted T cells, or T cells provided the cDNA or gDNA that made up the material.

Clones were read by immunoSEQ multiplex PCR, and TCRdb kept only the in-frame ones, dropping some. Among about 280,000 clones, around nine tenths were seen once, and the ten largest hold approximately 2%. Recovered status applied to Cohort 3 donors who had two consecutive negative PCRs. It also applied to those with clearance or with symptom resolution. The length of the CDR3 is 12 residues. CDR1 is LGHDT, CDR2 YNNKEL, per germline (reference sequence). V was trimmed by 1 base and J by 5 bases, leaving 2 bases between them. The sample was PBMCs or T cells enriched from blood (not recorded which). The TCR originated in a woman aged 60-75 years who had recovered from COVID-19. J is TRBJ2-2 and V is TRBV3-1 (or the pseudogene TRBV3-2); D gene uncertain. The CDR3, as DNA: TGTGCCAGCAGCCAAGTAACCGGGGAGCTGTTTTTT. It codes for CASSQVTGELFF.